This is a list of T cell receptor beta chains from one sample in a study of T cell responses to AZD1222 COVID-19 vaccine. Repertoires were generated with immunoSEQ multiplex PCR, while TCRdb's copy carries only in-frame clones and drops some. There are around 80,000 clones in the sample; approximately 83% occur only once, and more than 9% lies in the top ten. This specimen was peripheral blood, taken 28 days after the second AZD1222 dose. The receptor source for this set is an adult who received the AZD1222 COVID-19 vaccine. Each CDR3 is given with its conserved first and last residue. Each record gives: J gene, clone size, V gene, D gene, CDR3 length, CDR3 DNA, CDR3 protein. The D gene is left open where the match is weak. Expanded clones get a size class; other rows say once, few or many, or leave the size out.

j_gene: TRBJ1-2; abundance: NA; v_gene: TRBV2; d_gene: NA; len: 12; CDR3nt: TGTGCCAGCAAGCGGGACAACTATGGCTACACCTTC; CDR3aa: CASKRDNYGYTF
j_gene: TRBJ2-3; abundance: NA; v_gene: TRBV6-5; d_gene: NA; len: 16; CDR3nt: TGTGCCAGCAGTTACTCGAGACAGAGGCTCGCAGATACGCAGTATTTT; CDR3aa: CASSYSRQRLADTQYF
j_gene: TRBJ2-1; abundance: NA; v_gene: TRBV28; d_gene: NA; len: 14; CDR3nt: TGTGCCAGCAGTTCCGGGGACTCCTACAATGAGCAGTTCTTC; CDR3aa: CASSSGDSYNEQFF
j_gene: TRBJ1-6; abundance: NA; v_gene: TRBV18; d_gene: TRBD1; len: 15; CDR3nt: TGTGCCAGCTCACCAGGGGGACAGGCAAATTCACCCCTCCACTTT; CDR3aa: CASSPGGQANSPLHF
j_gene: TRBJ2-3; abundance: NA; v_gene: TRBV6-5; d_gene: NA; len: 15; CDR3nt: TGTGCCAGCAGTTACGGACCTCGTAGCGCAGATACGCAGTATTTT; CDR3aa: CASSYGPRSADTQYF
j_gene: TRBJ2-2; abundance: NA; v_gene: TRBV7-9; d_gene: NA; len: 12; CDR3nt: TGTGCCAGCCTGCGGAGAACCGGGGAGCTGTTTTTT; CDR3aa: CASLRRTGELFF
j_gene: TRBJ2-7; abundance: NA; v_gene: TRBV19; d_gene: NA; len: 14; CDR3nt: TGTGCCAGTAGTATAACAGGTCTATCCTACGAGCAGTACTTC; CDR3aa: CASSITGLSYEQYF
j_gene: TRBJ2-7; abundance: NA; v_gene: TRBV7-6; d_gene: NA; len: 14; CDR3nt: TGTGCCAGCAGCACGGTCACGGGCTCCTACGAGCAGTACTTC; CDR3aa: CASSTVTGSYEQYF
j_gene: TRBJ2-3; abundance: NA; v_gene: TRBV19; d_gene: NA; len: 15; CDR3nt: TGTGCCAGTAGTCTGACAGTCCGTCGGACAGATACGCAGTATTTT; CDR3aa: CASSLTVRRTDTQYF
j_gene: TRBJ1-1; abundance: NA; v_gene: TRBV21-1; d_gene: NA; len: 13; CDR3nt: TGTGCCAGCAGCAAAGACCGAGCTTCTGAAGCTTTCTTT; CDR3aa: CASSKDRASEAFF
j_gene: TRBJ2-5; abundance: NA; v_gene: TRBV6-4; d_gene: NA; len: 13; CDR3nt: TGTGCCAGCGCAACGCAAGCCCAAGAGACCCAGTACTTC; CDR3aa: CASATQAQETQYF
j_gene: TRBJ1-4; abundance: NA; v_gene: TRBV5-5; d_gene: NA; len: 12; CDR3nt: TGTGCCAGCAGCTTGGAGGGGTTTTCTATGTTTTTT; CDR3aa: CASSLEGFSMFF
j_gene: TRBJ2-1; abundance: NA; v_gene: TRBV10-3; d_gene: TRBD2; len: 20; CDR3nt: TGTGCCATCAGTGCCGCCGGGACTAGCGGGGGGGCTCTTCTGGTCAATGAGCAGTTCTTC; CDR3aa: CAISAAGTSGGALLVNEQFF
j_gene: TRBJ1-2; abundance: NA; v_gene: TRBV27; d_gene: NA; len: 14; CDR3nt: TGTGCCAGCAGTTTATCCAGGTTAGACTATGGCTACACCTTC; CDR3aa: CASSLSRLDYGYTF
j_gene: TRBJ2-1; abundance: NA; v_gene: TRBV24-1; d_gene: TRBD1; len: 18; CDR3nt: TGTGCCACCAGTGATTCATCAGGTGGGGCAGGGGGCAACAATGAGCAGTTCTTC; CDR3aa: CATSDSSGGAGGNNEQFF
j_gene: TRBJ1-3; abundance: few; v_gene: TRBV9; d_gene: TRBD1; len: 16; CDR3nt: TGTGCCAGCAGCGTAGATTGGACAGGGGTCGGAAACACCATATATTTT; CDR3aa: CASSVDWTGVGNTIYF
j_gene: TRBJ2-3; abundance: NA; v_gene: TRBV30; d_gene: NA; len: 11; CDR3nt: TGTGCCTGGAGCCCACCGGATACGCAGTATTTT; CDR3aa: CAWSPPDTQYF
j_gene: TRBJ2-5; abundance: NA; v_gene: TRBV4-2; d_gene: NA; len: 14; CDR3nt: TGTGCCAGCAGCCGGAGCGGAGTGCAAGAGACCCAGTACTTC; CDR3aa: CASSRSGVQETQYF
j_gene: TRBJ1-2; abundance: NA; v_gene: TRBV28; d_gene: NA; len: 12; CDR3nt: TGTGCCAGCAGTTTAAGGCCATATGGCTACACCTTC; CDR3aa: CASSLRPYGYTF
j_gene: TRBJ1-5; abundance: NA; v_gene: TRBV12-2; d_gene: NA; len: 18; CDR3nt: TGTGCAAGTCGCTTTTACATCTCCGGGACAGGGCTTAATCAGCCCCAGCATTTT; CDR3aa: CASRFYISGTGLNQPQHF
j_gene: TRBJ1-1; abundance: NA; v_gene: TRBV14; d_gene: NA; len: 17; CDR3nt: TGTGCCAGCAGCTACCGGACAGCGTTCTTGGCAGACACTGAAGCTTTCTTT; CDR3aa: CASSYRTAFLADTEAFF
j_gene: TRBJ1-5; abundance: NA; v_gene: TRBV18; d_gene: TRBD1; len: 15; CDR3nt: TGTGCCAGCTCACCAACAGGGGACCCCAATCAGCCCCAGCATTTT; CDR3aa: CASSPTGDPNQPQHF
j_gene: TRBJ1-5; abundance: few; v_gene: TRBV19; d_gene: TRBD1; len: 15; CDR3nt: TGTGCCAGTAGTACCCCGGGACAGGGAACGCAGCCCCAGCATTTT; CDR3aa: CASSTPGQGTQPQHF
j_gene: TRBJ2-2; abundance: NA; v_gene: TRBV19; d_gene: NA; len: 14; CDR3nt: TGTGCCAGTAGTGCCAGGGGCTCCACCGGGGAGCTGTTTTTT; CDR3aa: CASSARGSTGELFF
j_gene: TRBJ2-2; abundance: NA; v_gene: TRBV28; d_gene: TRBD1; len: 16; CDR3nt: TGTGCCAGCAGTTTGAGGACAGGGGGTTTCACCGGGGAGCTGTTTTTT; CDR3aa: CASSLRTGGFTGELFF
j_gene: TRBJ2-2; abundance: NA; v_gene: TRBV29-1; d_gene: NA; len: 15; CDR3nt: TGCAGCGTTGTAGGGCCGACTTCGAACACCGGGGAGCTGTTTTTT; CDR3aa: CSVVGPTSNTGELFF
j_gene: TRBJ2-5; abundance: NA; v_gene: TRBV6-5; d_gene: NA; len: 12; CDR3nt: TGTGCCAGCAGTTGGGACAAAAAGACCCAGTACTTC; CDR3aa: CASSWDKKTQYF
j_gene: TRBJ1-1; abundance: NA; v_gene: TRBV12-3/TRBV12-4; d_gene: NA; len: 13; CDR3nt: TGTGCCAGCAGTTTGGGGGCTTACACTGAAGCTTTCTTT; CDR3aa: CASSLGAYTEAFF
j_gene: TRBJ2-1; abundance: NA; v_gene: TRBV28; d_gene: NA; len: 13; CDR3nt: TGTGCCAGCAGTTTAGAGGCAGACAATGAGCAGTTCTTC; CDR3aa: CASSLEADNEQFF
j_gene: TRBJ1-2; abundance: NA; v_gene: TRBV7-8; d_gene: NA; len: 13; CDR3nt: TGTGCCAGCAGCTTGGTTCCAGGCTATGGCTACACCTTC; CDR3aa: CASSLVPGYGYTF
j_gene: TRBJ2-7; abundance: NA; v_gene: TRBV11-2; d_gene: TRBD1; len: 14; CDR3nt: TGTGCCAGCAGCCCCCTAGGGACAGTTAACGAGCAGTACTTC; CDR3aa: CASSPLGTVNEQYF
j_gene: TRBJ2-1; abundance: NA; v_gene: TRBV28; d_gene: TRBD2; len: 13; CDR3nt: TGTGCCAGCGGTTCGGGACTATACAATGAGCAGTTCTTC; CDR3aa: CASGSGLYNEQFF
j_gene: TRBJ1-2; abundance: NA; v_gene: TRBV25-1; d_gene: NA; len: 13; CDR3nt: TGTGCCAGCATCCCCCCAGGGTCGTTTGGCTACACCTTC; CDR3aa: CASIPPGSFGYTF
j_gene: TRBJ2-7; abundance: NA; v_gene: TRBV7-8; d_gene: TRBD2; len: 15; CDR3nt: TGTGCCAGCAGCACGCCGGGGGGGCTGTCCTACGAGCAGTACTTC; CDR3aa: CASSTPGGLSYEQYF
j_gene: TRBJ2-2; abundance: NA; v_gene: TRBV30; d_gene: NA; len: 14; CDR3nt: TGTGCCTGGAACCGGGCCTCGAACACCGGGGAGCTGTTTTTT; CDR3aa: CAWNRASNTGELFF
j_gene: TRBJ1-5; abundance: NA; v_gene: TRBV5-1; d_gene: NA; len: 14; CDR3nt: TGCGCCAGCAGCTCTGGTGGGGGCGAGCAGCCCCAGCATTTT; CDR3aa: CASSSGGGEQPQHF
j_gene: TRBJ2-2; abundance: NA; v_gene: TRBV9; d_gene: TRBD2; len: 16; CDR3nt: TGTGCCAGCAGCGTAGATCCGGGGGGTAACACCGGGGAGCTGTTTTTT; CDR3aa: CASSVDPGGNTGELFF
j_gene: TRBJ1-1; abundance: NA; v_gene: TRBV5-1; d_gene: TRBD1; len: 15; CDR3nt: TGCGCCAGCAGCTTGCTAGGGGGCTTGAACACTGAAGCTTTCTTT; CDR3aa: CASSLLGGLNTEAFF
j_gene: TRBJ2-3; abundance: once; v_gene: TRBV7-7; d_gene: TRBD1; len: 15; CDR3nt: TGTGCTAGCAGCTATGGGACAGCTAGCACAGATACGCAGTATTTT; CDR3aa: CASSYGTASTDTQYF
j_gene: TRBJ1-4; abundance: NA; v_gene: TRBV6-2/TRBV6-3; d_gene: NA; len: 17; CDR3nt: TGTGCCAGCAGTTACATTCCCGCCGAATGGTTAAATGAAAAACTGTTTTTT; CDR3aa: CASSYIPAEWLNEKLFF
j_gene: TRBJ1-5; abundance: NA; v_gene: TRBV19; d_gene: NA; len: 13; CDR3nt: TGTGCCAGTAGTATTCGTCAGGGCGAGAAAGGGCATTTT; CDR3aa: CASSIRQGEKGHF
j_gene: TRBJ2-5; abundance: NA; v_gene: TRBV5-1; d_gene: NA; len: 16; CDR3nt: TGCGCCAGCAGCTTGTCCCCTCAGGGTTGGAGGGAGACCCAGTACTTC; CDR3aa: CASSLSPQGWRETQYF
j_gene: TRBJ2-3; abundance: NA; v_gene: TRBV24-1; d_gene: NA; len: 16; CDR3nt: TGTGCCACCAGTGCTGCGGGACTGGGAAACTCAGATACGCAGTATTTT; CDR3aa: CATSAAGLGNSDTQYF
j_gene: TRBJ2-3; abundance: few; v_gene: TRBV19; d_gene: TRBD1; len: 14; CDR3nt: TGTGCCAGTAGTCATGCAGGGGGAGAAGATACGCAGTATTTT; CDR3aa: CASSHAGGEDTQYF
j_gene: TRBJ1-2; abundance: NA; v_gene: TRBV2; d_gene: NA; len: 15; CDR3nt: TGTGCCAGCAGTGATGTGACGGAGCTATTGCCAGGCTACACCTTC; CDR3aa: CASSDVTELLPGYTF
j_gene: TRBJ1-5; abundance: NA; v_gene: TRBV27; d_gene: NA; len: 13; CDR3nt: TGTGCCAGCAGTTCACAGCCCAATCAGCCCCAGCATTTT; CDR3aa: CASSSQPNQPQHF